This T cell receptor beta chain was found in a study of cytomegalovirus exposure and HLA in healthy donors. About the research overall: As released early, the data held 80 million to 90 million unique TCRs from HLA-typed donors.

The study ran its PCR with 60 Vbeta and 13 Jbeta primers. Generated by immunoSEQ multiplex PCR, the TCRdb table keeps only in-frame clones and is missing some. Of about 110,000 clones listed, roughly 80% were seen once; the top ten hold roughly 6.2%. Donors showed nominal health when sampled, although they likely had unrecorded immune exposures. Trimming stripped 5 bases from V and 6 bases from J, with 9 bases between. Looked up from germline, CDR1 is SQVTM and CDR2 is ANQGSEA. The CDR3 sequence is 11 residues long. V gene TRBV29-1 combines with J gene TRBJ2-3, with D perhaps matching TRBD1 (6 bases). The source of this sequence is a young man in good health and CMV-seropositive. Sequenced material: PBMCs. The CDR3 coding sequence is TGCAGCGTTTCAGGGGTTGATACGCAGTATTTT. Translated, it gives CSVSGVDTQYF.